This T cell receptor (beta chain) was identified in a study of shared clonotypes between healthy human individuals. In the case of this clone: The antigen is undetermined.

Study-wide results and caveats: Among donors, the sharing of clonotypes was expected to be influenced by sequencing depth.

CDR1 and CDR2 from the germline V gene are SGHVS and FQNEAQ. V was clipped by 1 base and J by 5 bases, with 2 bases between them. The CDR3 totals 11 residues. Ten immunoSEQ deep assay plates served to sequence unsorted PBMC DNA. Assay used: immunoSEQ multiplex PCR; TCRdb lists only in-frame clones, some missing. The sample has approximately 480,000 clones, roughly 79% seen once. Material for sequencing was PBMCs. The clonotype was recovered from a woman between 40 and 55 years old in good health. Some clones in this sample may be carry-over from other donors' samples. The chain is built from TRBV7-8 and TRBJ2-5; no clear D. This chain's CDR3 is CASSLDETQYF. DNA for the CDR3: TGTGCCAGCAGCTTAGACGAGACCCAGTACTTC.